This TCR beta chain is drawn from a study of regulatory T cells in long-lasting Graves disease. At the level of the study: Over 5 years on antithyroid drugs plus positive TSH receptor antibodies marked Graves' disease as persistent.

Study conclusions and caveats: A greater number of public clonotypes (about 3,000) was shared by persistent patients than by new patients (just over 950).

Arm-PCR of CDR3 regions and iRepertoire HTBI primers were the basis on which TCR beta libraries were built. TCRdb passed the multiplex PCR reads through MiXCR, listing each CDR3 protein once. Here the sample spans under 500,000 distinct CDR3 sequences, roughly 20% being singletons. Regarding time point: persistent/refractory GD, antithyroid drugs over 5 years with positive TRAb. The TCR library used RNA extracted from PBMCs. This clonotype occurred a few times. Its antigen remains unidentified. Looked up from germline, CDR1 is SGHAT and CDR2 is FQNNGV. There are 15 residues in the CDR3. The junction had 4 bases not matched to a gene; V was cut back by 3 bases and J by 3 bases.

The receptor's source is a female donor with Graves disease. Here the sequenced sample was peripheral blood mononuclear cells (PBMCs), taken when the disease was refractory, from a patient treated with antithyroid drugs. V and J are TRBV11-2 and TRBJ2-2; 7 bases match TRBD1. The CDR3 coding sequence is TGTGCCAGCAGCTTCGACAGGGTGGACACCGGGGAGCTGTTTTTT. This sequence encodes CASSFDRVDTGELFF. Variable domain in full (rest from reference TRBV11-2 and TRBJ2-2): EAGVAQSPRYKIIEKRQSVAFWCNPISGHATLYWYQQILGQGPKLLIQFQNNGVVDDSQLPKDRFSAERLKGVDSTLKIQPAKLEDSAVYLCASSFDRVDTGELFFGEGSRLTVL.